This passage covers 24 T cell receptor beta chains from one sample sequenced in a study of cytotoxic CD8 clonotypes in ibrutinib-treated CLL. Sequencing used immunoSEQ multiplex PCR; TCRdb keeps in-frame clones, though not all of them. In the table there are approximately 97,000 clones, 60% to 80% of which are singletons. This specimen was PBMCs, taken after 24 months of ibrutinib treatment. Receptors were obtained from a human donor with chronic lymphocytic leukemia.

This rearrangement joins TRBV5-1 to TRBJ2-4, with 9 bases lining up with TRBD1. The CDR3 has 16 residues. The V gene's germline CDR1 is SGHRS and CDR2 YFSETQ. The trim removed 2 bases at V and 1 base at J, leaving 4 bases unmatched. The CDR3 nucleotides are TGCGCCAGCAGCTTCGGGGACAGGGAGGCCAAAAACATTCAGTACTTC. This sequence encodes CASSFGDREAKNIQYF.

CDR3 DNA: TGCAGCGTTGGGGAACAACCTAACTATGGCTACACCTTC. The encoded protein is CSVGEQPNYGYTF. The chain employs TRBV29-1 and TRBJ1-2; D is uncertain. The CDR3 has 13 amino acids. Between the trimmed V and J ends, which lost 4 bases and 0 bases, there was a span of 9 bases. Germline CDR1 SQVTM, CDR2 ANQGSEA.

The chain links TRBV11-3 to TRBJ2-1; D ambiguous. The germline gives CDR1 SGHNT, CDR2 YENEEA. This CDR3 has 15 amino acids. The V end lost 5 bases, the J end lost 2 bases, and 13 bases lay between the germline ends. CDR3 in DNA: TGTGCCAGCAGCCCTCTAGAATTGCCCTACAATGAGCAGTTCTTC. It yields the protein CASSPLELPYNEQFF.

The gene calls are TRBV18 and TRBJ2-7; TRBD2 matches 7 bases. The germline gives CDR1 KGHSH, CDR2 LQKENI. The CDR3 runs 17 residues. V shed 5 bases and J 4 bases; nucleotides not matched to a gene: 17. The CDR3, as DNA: TGTGCCAGCTCAGCCAACCCAATAAGCGGGAACGGGTACGAGCAGTACTTC. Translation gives CASSANPISGNGYEQYF.

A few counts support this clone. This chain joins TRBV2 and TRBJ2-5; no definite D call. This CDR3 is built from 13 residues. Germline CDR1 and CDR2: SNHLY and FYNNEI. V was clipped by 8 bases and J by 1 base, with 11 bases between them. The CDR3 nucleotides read TGTGCCAGCGAAGTGGCACGCCAAGAGACCCAGTACTTC. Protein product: CASEVARQETQYF. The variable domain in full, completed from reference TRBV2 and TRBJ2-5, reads EPEVTQTPSHQVTQMGQEVILRCVPISNHLYFYWYRQILGQKVEFLVSFYNNEISEKSEIFDDQFSVERPDGSNFTLKIRSTKLEDSAMYFCASEVARQETQYFGPGTRLLVL.

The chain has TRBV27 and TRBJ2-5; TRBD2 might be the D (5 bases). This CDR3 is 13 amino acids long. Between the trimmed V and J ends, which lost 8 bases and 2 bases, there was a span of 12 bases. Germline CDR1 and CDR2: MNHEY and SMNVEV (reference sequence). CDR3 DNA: TGTGCCAGCTGGGAGTCCGGGCAAGAGACCCAGTACTTC. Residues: CASWESGQETQYF.

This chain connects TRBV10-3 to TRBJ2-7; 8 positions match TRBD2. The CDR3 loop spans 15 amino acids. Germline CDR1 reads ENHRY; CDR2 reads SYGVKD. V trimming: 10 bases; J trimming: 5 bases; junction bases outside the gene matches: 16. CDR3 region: CATHEIAGHSDEQYF. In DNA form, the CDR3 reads TGTGCCACCCATGAAATAGCGGGGCATTCTGACGAGCAGTACTTC.

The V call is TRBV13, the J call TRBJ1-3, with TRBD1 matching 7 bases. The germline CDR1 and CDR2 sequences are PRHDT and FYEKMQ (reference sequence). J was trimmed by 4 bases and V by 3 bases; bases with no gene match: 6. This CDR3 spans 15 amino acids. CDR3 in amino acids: CASSFQGVSGNTIYF. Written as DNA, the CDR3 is TGTGCCAGCAGCTTCCAGGGGGTATCGGGAAACACCATATATTTT.

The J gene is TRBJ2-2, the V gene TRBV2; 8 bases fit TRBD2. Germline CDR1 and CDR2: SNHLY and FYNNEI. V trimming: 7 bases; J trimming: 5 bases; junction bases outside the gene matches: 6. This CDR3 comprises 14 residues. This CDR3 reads CASTAGGGTGELFF. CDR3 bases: TGTGCCAGCACGGCGGGAGGTGGAACCGGGGAGCTGTTTTTT.

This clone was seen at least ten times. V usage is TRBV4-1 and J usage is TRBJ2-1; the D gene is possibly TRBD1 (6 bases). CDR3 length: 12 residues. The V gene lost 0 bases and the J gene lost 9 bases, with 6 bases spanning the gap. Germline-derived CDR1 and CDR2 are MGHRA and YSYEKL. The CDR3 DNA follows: TGCGCCAGCAGCCAAGAAGGGGGTGAGCAGTTCTTC. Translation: CASSQEGGEQFF.

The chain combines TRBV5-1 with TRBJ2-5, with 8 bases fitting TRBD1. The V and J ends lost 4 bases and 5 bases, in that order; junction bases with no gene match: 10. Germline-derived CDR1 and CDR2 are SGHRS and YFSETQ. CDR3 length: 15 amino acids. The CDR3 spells CASSIRQGIPETQYF. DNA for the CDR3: TGCGCCAGCAGCATACGACAGGGGATTCCTGAGACCCAGTACTTC.

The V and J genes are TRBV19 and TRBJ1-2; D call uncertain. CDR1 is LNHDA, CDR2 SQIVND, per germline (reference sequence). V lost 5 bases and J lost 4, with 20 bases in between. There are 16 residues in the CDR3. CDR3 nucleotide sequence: TGTGCCAGTAGTCTTAACTTAAATGGGGAGCGCTATGGCTACACCTTC. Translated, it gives CASSLNLNGERYGYTF. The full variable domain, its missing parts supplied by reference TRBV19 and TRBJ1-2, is DGGITQSPKYLFRKEGQNVTLSCEQNLNHDAMYWYRQDPGQGLRLIYYSQIVNDFQKGDIAEGYSVSREKKESFPLTVTSAQKNPTAFYLCASSLNLNGERYGYTFGSGTRLTVV.

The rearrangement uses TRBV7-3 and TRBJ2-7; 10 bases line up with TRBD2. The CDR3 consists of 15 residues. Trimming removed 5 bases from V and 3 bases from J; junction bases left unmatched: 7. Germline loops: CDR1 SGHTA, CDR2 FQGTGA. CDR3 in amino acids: CASSPGLAAYYEQYF. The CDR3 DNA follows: TGTGCCAGCAGCCCTGGACTAGCGGCCTACTACGAGCAGTACTTC. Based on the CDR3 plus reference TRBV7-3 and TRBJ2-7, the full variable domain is GAGVSQTPSNKVTEKGKYVELRCDPISGHTALYWYRQSLGQGPEFLIYFQGTGAADDSGLPNDRFFAVRPEGSVSTLKIQRTERGDSAVYLCASSPGLAAYYEQYFGPGTRLTVT.

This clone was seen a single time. CDR3 nucleotide sequence: TGTGCCAGTAGTATTGGGACCGTTACTAATGAAAAACTGTTTTTT. This gives the protein CASSIGTVTNEKLFF. The chain links TRBV19 to TRBJ1-4; a weak D match, TRBD1 (5 bases). Trimming stripped 3 bases from V and 2 bases from J, with 10 bases between. The CDR3 contains 15 residues. The germline V gene encodes CDR1 LNHDA and CDR2 SQIVND (reference sequence).

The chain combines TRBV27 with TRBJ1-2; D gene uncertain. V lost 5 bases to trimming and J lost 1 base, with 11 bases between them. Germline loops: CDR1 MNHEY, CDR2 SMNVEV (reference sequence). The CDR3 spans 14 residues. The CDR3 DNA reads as TGTGCCAGCAGTCCCGAAGGCAGTAACTATGGCTACACCTTC. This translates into CASSPEGSNYGYTF.

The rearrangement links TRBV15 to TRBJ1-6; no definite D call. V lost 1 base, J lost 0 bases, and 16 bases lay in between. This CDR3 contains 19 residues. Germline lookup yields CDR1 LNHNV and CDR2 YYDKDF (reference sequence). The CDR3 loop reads CATSRVRGGRSSYNSPLHF. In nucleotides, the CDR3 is TGTGCCACCAGCAGAGTACGGGGAGGACGGAGCTCCTATAATTCACCCCTCCACTTT.

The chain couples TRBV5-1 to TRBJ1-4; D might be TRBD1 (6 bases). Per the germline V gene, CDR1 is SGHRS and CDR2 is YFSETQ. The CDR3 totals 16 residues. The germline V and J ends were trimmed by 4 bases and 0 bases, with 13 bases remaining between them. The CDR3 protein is CASSPGGASTNEKLFF. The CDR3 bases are TGCGCCAGCAGCCCTGGGGGGGCATCAACTAATGAAAAACTGTTTTTT.

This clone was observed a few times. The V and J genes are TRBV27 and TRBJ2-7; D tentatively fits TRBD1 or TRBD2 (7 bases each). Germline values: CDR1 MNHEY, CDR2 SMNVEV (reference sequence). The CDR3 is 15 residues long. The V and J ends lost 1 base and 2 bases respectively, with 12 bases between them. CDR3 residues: CASSLLPGGAYEQYF. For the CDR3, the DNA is TGTGCCAGCAGTTTATTACCAGGGGGGGCCTACGAGCAGTACTTC.

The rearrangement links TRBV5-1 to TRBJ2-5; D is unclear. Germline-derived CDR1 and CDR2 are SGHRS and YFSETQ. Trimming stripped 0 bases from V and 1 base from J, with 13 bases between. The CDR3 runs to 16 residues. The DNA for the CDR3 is TGCGCCAGCAGCTTGGCCACCCGGGTCAGCCAAGAGACCCAGTACTTC. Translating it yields CASSLATRVSQETQYF.

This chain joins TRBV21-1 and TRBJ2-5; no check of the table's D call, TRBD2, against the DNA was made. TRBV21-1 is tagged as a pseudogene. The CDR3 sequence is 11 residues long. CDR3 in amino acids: CASNKRETQYF. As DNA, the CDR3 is TGTGCCAGCAACAAGAGGGAGACCCAGTACTTC.

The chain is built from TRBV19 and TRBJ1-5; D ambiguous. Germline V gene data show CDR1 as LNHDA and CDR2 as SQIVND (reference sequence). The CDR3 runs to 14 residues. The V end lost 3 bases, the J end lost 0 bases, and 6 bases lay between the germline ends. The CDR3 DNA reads TGTGCCAGTAGTATTGTGGATAGCAATCAGCCCCAGCATTTT. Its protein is CASSIVDSNQPQHF.

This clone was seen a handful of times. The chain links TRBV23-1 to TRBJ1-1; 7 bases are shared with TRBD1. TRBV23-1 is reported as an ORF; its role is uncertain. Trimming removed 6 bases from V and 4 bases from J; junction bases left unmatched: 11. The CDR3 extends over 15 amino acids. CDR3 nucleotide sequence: TGCGCCAGCAGGTTCACTCCGACAGGGAGCACTGAAGCTTTCTTT. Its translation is CASRFTPTGSTEAFF.

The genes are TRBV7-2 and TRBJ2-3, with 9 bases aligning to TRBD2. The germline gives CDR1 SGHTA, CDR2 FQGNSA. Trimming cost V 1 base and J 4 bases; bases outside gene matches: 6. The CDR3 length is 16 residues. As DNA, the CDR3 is TGTGCCAGCAGCTTAGTGGGGACTAGCATCGCAGATACGCAGTATTTT. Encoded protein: CASSLVGTSIADTQYF. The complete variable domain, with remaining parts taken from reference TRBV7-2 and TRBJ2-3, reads GAGVSQSPSNKVTEKGKDVELRCDPISGHTALYWYRQSLGQGLEFLIYFQGNSAPDKSGLPSDRFSAERTGGSVSTLTIQRTQQEDSAVYLCASSLVGTSIADTQYFGPGTRLTVL.

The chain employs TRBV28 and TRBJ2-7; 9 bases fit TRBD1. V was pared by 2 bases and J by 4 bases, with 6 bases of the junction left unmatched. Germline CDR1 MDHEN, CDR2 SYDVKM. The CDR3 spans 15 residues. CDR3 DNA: TGTGCCAGCAGTTTAGGTGGACAGGGGTGGTACGAGCAGTACTTC. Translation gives CASSLGGQGWYEQYF.